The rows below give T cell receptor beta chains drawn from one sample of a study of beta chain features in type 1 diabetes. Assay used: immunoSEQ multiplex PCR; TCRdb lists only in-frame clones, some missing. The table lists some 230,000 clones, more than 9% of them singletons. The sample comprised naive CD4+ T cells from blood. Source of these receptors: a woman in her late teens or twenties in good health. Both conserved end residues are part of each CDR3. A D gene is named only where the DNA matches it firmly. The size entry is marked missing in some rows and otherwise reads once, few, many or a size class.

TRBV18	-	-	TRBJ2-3	CASSREGASDTQYF	TGTGCCAGCTCACGTGAAGGAGCCTCGGATACGCAGTATTTT
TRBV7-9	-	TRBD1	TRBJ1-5	CASSLGTGSNQPQHF	TGTGCCAGCAGCTTAGGGACAGGGAGCAATCAGCCCCAGCATTTT
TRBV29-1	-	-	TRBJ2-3	CSAGHPQGADTQYF	TGCAGCGCCGGACACCCACAGGGTGCAGATACGCAGTATTTT
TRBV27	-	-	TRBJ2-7	CASSKGGGFEQYF	TGTGCCAGCAGCAAAGGGGGGGGCTTCGAGCAGTACTTC
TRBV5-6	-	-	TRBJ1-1	CASSRRTIMNTEAFF	TGTGCCAGCAGCAGACGGACAATCATGAACACTGAAGCTTTCTTT
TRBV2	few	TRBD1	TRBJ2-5	CASTRTGGLETQYF	TGTGCCAGCACGAGGACAGGGGGCTTGGAGACCCAGTACTTC
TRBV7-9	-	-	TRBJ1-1	CASSTGAHTEAFF	TGTGCCAGCAGCACCGGAGCTCACACTGAAGCTTTCTTT
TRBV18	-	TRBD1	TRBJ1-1	CASSPIIGQGNTEAFF	TGTGCCAGCTCACCGATAATAGGACAGGGAAACACTGAAGCTTTCTTT
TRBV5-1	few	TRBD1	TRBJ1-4	CASSPGTANEKLFF	TGCGCCAGCAGCCCGGGGACAGCTAATGAAAAACTGTTTTTT
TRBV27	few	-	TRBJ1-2	CASSLYGALRDPRYGYTF	TGTGCCAGCAGTTTATATGGGGCGCTTCGTGATCCTAGGTATGGCTACACCTTC
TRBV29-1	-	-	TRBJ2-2	CSVGRGAGELFF	TGCAGCGTTGGCAGGGGAGCCGGGGAGCTGTTTTTT
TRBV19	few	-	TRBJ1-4	CASRWGPDEKLFF	TGTGCCAGCCGTTGGGGGCCCGATGAAAAACTGTTTTTT
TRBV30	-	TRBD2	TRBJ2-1	CAWSVGVAGNEQFF	TGTGCCTGGAGCGTCGGGGTAGCGGGCAATGAGCAGTTCTTC
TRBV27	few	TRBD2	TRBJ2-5	CASSYGRGSSQYF	TGTGCCAGCAGCTATGGGAGGGGCTCGTCCCAGTACTTC
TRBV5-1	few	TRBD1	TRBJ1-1	CASSLVRDRVNTEAFF	TGCGCCAGCAGCTTGGTCCGGGACAGGGTGAACACTGAAGCTTTCTTT
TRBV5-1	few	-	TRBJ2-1	CASSLWGSNEQFF	TGCGCCAGCAGCTTGTGGGGCAGCAATGAGCAGTTCTTC
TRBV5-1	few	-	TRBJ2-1	CASSLARGLGEQFF	TGCGCCAGCAGCTTGGCCAGGGGTTTAGGTGAGCAGTTCTTC
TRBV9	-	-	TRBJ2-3	CASSAWEGGFSTDTQYF	TGTGCCAGCAGCGCTTGGGAAGGGGGATTCAGCACAGATACGCAGTATTTT
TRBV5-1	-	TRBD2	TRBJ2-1	CASSLGGRSSSYNEQFF	TGCGCCAGCAGCTTGGGCGGGAGGTCCTCCTCCTACAATGAGCAGTTCTTC
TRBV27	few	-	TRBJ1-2	CASSSPREGSYGYTF	TGTGCCAGCAGCTCACCTCGGGAAGGGAGCTATGGCTACACCTTC
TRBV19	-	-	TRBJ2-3	CASSMGQGPDTQYF	TGTGCCAGTAGTATGGGTCAGGGGCCAGATACGCAGTATTTT
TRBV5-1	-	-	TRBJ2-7	CASSLGESYEQYF	TGCGCCAGCAGCTTGGGTGAGAGCTACGAGCAGTACTTC
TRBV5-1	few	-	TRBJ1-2	CASSLVGGRNYGYTF	TGCGCCAGCAGCTTGGTAGGAGGGCGTAACTATGGCTACACCTTC
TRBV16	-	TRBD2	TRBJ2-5	CASSQAGLAGLGTQYF	TGTGCCAGCAGCCAAGCCGGACTAGCGGGGCTTGGGACCCAGTACTTC
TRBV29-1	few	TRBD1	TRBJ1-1	CSVEGPGQGIAFF	TGCAGCGTTGAAGGTCCGGGACAGGGGATAGCTTTCTTT
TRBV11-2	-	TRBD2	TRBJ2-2	CASSQIAGGPTGELFF	TGTGCCAGCAGCCAAATAGCGGGAGGGCCCACCGGGGAGCTGTTTTTT
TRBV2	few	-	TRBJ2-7	CASSEHADRSEQYF	TGTGCCAGCAGTGAACACGCAGACAGGAGCGAGCAGTACTTC
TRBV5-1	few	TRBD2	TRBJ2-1	CASSFAGASYNEQFF	TGCGCCAGCAGCTTCGCGGGAGCAAGCTACAATGAGCAGTTCTTC
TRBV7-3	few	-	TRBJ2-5	CASSLTPRETQYF	TGTGCCAGCAGCTTAACTCCCAGGGAGACCCAGTACTTC
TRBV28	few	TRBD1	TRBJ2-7	CASRDTGVHEQYF	TGTGCCAGCAGAGACACAGGGGTCCACGAGCAGTACTTC
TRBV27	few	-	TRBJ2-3	CASSINRGGIEDTQYF	TGTGCCAGCAGTATCAACAGGGGGGGGATAGAAGATACGCAGTATTTT
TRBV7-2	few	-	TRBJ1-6	CASSPAPRQSNSPLHF	TGTGCCAGCAGCCCCGCTCCTAGGCAGAGTAATTCACCCCTCCACTTT
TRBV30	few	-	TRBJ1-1	CAWGQGNLVAFF	TGTGCCTGGGGACAAGGGAATCTCGTGGCTTTCTTT
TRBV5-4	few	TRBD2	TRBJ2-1	CASSGVGLAGSNEQFF	TGTGCCAGCAGCGGCGTAGGACTAGCGGGAAGTAATGAGCAGTTCTTC
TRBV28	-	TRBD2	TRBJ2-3	CASSSGGLKDTQYF	TGTGCCAGCAGTTCGGGGGGGCTGAAAGATACGCAGTATTTT
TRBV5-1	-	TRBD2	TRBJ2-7	CASSSGTKSSYEQYF	TGCGCCAGCAGCTCGGGGACTAAGAGCTCCTACGAGCAGTACTTC
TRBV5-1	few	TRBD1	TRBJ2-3	CASSDLGQGFSDTQYF	TGCGCCAGCAGCGACCTGGGACAGGGTTTCTCAGATACGCAGTATTTT
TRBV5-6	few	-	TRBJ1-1	CASLLRGGNTEAFF	TGTGCCAGCCTTCTACGGGGGGGCAACACTGAAGCTTTCTTT
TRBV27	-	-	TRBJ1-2	CASSFGGGGYTF	TGTGCCAGCAGTTTTGGGGGAGGCGGCTACACCTTC
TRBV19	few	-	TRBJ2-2	CASSRTAWGELFF	TGTGCCAGTAGTAGGACAGCTTGGGGGGAGCTGTTTTTT
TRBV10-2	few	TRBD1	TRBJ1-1	CASSEAGGNTEAFF	TGCGCCAGCAGTGAGGCAGGGGGAAACACTGAAGCTTTCTTT
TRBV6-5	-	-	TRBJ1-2	CASSLGVNYGYTF	TGTGCCAGCAGTCTCGGTGTTAACTATGGCTACACCTTC
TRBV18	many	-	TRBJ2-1	CASSPQRQTQFF	TGTGCCAGCTCACCCCAGCGGCAGACCCAGTTCTTC
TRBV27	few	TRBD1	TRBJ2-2	CASSWDRGAGELFF	TGTGCCAGCAGTTGGGACAGGGGCGCCGGGGAGCTGTTTTTT
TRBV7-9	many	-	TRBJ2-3	CASSLAATDTQYF	TGTGCCAGCAGCTTAGCGGCCACAGATACGCAGTATTTT
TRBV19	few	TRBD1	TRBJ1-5	CASSRQGGNQPQHF	TGTGCCAGTAGTCGACAGGGAGGCAATCAGCCCCAGCATTTT
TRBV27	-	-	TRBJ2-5	CASSPGTPQETQYF	TGTGCCAGCAGTCCTGGTACTCCTCAAGAGACCCAGTACTTC
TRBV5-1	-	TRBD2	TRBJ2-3	CASSSKRGASTDTQYF	TGCGCCAGCAGCTCTAAGCGGGGGGCGAGCACAGATACGCAGTATTTT
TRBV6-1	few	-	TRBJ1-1	CASSESTEMNTEAFF	TGTGCCAGCAGTGAATCGACAGAGATGAACACTGAAGCTTTCTTT
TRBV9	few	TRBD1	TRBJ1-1	CASSVGQGASGTEAFF	TGTGCCAGCAGCGTTGGACAGGGGGCTTCGGGCACTGAAGCTTTCTTT
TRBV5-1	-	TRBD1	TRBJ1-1	CASSLEARGLSTEAFF	TGCGCCAGCAGCTTGGAAGCCAGGGGGCTCAGCACTGAAGCTTTCTTT
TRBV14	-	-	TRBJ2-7	CASSRRGTFYEQYF	TGTGCCAGCAGCCGCCGAGGGACTTTCTACGAGCAGTACTTC